This passage covers 21 T cell receptor beta chains from one sample sequenced in a study of CD8 T cells in Susac syndrome (dated by TCRdb to between 2018 and 2020). Libraries were prepared through the immunoSEQ multiplex PCR assay. RNA was extracted using the RNeasy kit, and roughly 0.5 to 1 ug of the RNA was reverse transcribed with random hexamers. In TCRdb, the public reads were trimmed at Q25 with fastp and aligned with MiXCR, with productive beta chains retained. Each entry merges the rows of one CDR3 protein and shows their most common DNA and genes. The sample table lists about 140,000 distinct CDR3 sequences, 90% to 97% of them with a count of one. Together, the top ten hold 0.065% to 0.095% of the sample. Sequenced: CD4+ T cells from PBMCs. These receptors were taken from a human donor with Susac syndrome.

The rearrangement links TRBV5-1 to TRBJ2-2; 9 positions match TRBD2. The germline CDR1 and CDR2 sequences are SGHRS and YFSETQ. CDR3 size: 16 residues. V gave up 2 bases and J gave up 6 bases; unmatched junction bases: 8. The CDR3: CASSLPGLASAGELFF. CDR3 nucleotide sequence: TGCGCCAGCAGCTTACCGGGACTAGCCTCTGCCGGGGAGCTGTTTTTT.

The gene calls are TRBV25-1 and TRBJ2-5, with D hard to call. This CDR3 is 14 amino acids long. From germline, CDR1 is MGHDK and CDR2 SYGVNS. The ends were cut back, 1 base at V and 5 bases at J, with 11 bases in the middle. The CDR3 loop is CASSESRAAETQYF. DNA for the CDR3: TGTGCCAGCAGTGAATCTCGGGCCGCCGAGACCCAGTACTTC.

V and J are TRBV3-1 and TRBJ2-7; TRBD2 matches 8 bases. Trimming removed 0 bases from V and 9 bases from J; junction bases left unmatched: 10. The CDR3 totals 15 residues. Germline-derived CDR1 and CDR2 are LGHDT and YNNKEL (reference sequence). CDR3 sequence (DNA): TGTGCCAGCAGCCAAGAGAGAGGTCCGCGGGGGGTGCAGTACTTC. It is translated as CASSQERGPRGVQYF.

The chain has TRBV20-1 and TRBJ2-7; D might be TRBD2 (7 bases). Trimming shortened V by 6 bases and J by 3 bases, and 18 bases separated the two germline ends. This CDR3 spans 14 amino acids. Germline lookup yields CDR1 DFQATT and CDR2 SNEGSKA (reference sequence). The CDR3 here is CSARGGSVVYEQYF. DNA for the CDR3: TGCAGTGCGAGGGGGGGTAGCGTCGTCTACGAGCAGTACTTC.

This chain joins TRBV3-1 and TRBJ1-5; 7 nucleotides line up with TRBD1. There are 15 residues in the CDR3. V trimming: 3 bases; J trimming: 1 base; junction bases outside the gene matches: 3. The V gene's germline CDR1 is LGHDT and CDR2 YNNKEL (reference sequence). The CDR3, as DNA: TGTGCCAGCAGCCAGGGGACAGAAAGCAATCAGCCCCAGCATTTT. It encodes CASSQGTESNQPQHF.

The gene calls are TRBV20-1 and TRBJ2-4, with D possibly TRBD1 on 5 matching bases. The germline CDR1 and CDR2 sequences are DFQATT and SNEGSKA (reference sequence). This CDR3 contains 12 residues. The V end lost 3 bases, the J end lost 8 bases, and 11 bases lay between the germline ends. CDR3 region: CSAREQVDIQYF. DNA for the CDR3: TGCAGTGCTAGGGAACAGGTAGACATTCAGTACTTC.

This chain joins TRBV5-1 and TRBJ2-5; no clear D gene. Germline CDR1 reads SGHRS; CDR2 reads YFSETQ. The CDR3 runs to 14 residues. V dropped 0 bases and J dropped 4 bases, with 10 bases sitting between them. The CDR3 DNA is TGCGCCAGCAGCTTGGGATTAGCTTTAGAGACCCAGTACTTC. Its translation is CASSLGLALETQYF.

The chain combines TRBV28 with TRBJ1-5, with 9 bases aligning to TRBD1. This CDR3 spans 14 amino acids. Germline V gene lookup returns CDR1 MDHEN and CDR2 SYDVKM. J was trimmed by 0 bases and V by 10 bases; bases with no gene match: 4. CDR3: CATRTGVSNQPQHF. The CDR3 nucleotides read TGTGCCACCAGGACAGGGGTTAGCAATCAGCCCCAGCATTTT.

This clonotype occurred a few times. The genes are TRBV29-1 and TRBJ2-2, with D unclear. Germline-derived CDR1 and CDR2 are SQVTM and ANQGSEA. This CDR3 has 11 residues. V dropped 7 bases and J dropped 1 base, with 4 bases sitting between them. CDR3 nucleotides: TGCAGCGGGGGGAACACCGGGGAGCTGTTTTTT. Its translation: CSGGNTGELFF.

This sequence joins TRBV6-5 and TRBJ2-7; 10 bases map to TRBD2. The CDR3 runs 14 residues. Trimming at V came to 0 bases and at J to 8 bases, leaving 4 bases not matched to a gene. Germline V gene sequence: CDR1 MNHEY, CDR2 SVGAGI. This chain's CDR3 is CASSYSTSGVQQYF. The CDR3 DNA reads TGTGCCAGCAGTTACTCAACTAGCGGGGTTCAGCAGTACTTC.

V usage is TRBV12-5 and J usage is TRBJ1-2; 7 bases map to TRBD1. CDR1 is LGHNT, CDR2 FRNRAP, per germline. The V segment lost 3 bases and the J segment 0 bases; nucleotides outside the gene matches: 1. The CDR3 spans 14 residues. This CDR3 reads CASGFGTANYGYTF. As DNA, the CDR3 is TGTGCTAGTGGTTTCGGGACAGCTAACTATGGCTACACCTTC. Variable domain in full (rest from reference TRBV12-5 and TRBJ1-2): DARVTQTPRHKVTEMGQEVTMRCQPILGHNTVFWYRQTMMQGLELLAYFRNRAPLDDSGMPKDRFSAEMPDATLATLKIQPSEPRDSAVYFCASGFGTANYGYTFGSGTRLTVV.

The table lists this clonotype with a count of one. The chain carries TRBV5-1 and TRBJ2-5; 10 nucleotides agree with TRBD2. CDR3 length: 15 amino acids. J gave up 2 bases and V 4 bases, and 5 bases lay outside the gene matches. Germline CDR1 SGHRS, CDR2 YFSETQ. CDR3 protein: CASSEGLASQETQYF. In DNA form, the CDR3 reads TGCGCCAGCAGCGAGGGACTAGCGTCTCAAGAGACCCAGTACTTC.

The chain carries TRBV2 and TRBJ1-1; D is ambiguous. CDR3 length: 13 amino acids. CDR1 SNHLY and CDR2 FYNNEI come from the germline V gene. With 7 bases removed from V and 4 bases from J, the gap between germline ends came to 13 bases. The CDR3 nucleotides read TGTGCCAGCACCCTGAGAGACCCCACTGAAGCTTTCTTT. This gives the protein CASTLRDPTEAFF.

The chain has TRBV20-1 and TRBJ1-1; the D is unclear. Trimming took 4 bases from V and 1 from J, leaving 10 bases between them. The CDR3 extends over 13 amino acids. Per germline, CDR1 DFQATT and CDR2 SNEGSKA (reference sequence). DNA of the CDR3: TGCAGTGCTAAACAACAAGCGAACACTGAAGCTTTCTTT. Its translation: CSAKQQANTEAFF.

This chain joins TRBV27 and TRBJ1-2, with 7 bases fitting TRBD1. The CDR3 totals 15 residues. Germline loops: CDR1 MNHEY, CDR2 SMNVEV (reference sequence). V lost 2 bases, J lost 4 bases, and 7 bases stayed unmatched. The CDR3 is CASSLARGQIYGYTF. Written as DNA, the CDR3 is TGTGCCAGCAGTTTAGCAAGGGGGCAGATCTATGGCTACACCTTC.

The V gene is TRBV20-1, the J gene TRBJ1-1; the D gene is possibly TRBD1 (5 bases). The CDR3 has 13 residues. The germline gives CDR1 DFQATT, CDR2 SNEGSKA (reference sequence). V was cut by 2 bases and J by 5 bases, with 12 bases left in between. This CDR3 reads CSARRQGVTEAFF. CDR3 DNA: TGCAGTGCTAGAAGGCAGGGTGTGACTGAAGCTTTCTTT.

The chain couples TRBV25-1 to TRBJ2-5; unclear D gene. Germline CDR1 is MGHDK and CDR2 is SYGVNS. The germline V and J ends were trimmed by 2 bases and 2 bases, with 9 bases remaining between them. The CDR3 is 14 residues long. The CDR3, as DNA: TGTGCCAGCAGTGAAATTGATGGGCAAGAGACCCAGTACTTC. Encoded protein: CASSEIDGQETQYF.

V gene TRBV27 combines with J gene TRBJ2-7; 9 bases map to TRBD1. V was clipped by 5 bases and J by 1 base; unmatched bases: 9. CDR1 and CDR2 (germline): MNHEY, SMNVEV (reference sequence). The CDR3 has 16 amino acids. The CDR3 nucleotides read TGTGCCAGCAGTCCTATCCGGGACAGGGAATCCTACGAGCAGTACTTC. This sequence encodes CASSPIRDRESYEQYF.

This clonotype was seen only once. The V call is TRBV12-3 or TRBV12-4, the J call TRBJ2-3; 12 nucleotides match TRBD2. J gave up 8 bases and V 5 bases, and 11 bases lay outside the gene matches. This CDR3 spans 16 amino acids. The CDR3 DNA reads TGTGCCAGCAGTCCGAGGACTAGCGGGGCCTTAGGTACGCAGTATTTT. It codes for CASSPRTSGALGTQYF.

On this clonotype itself: The conserved final phenylalanine or tryptophan is absent from the CDR3, which likely points to a read error. The genes are TRBV2 and TRBJ1-1, with 7 positions matching TRBD1. V shed 5 bases and J 7 bases; nucleotides not matched to a gene: 13. Per the germline V gene, CDR1 is SNHLY and CDR2 is FYNNEI. The CDR3 covers 15 residues. CDR3 coding DNA: TGTGCCAGCAGTCGACAGGGCCTCCGAGGTGGTGAAGCTTTCTCT. Protein: CASSRQGLRGGEAFS.

V gene TRBV6-2 or TRBV6-3 combines with J gene TRBJ2-1; D is ambiguous. Germline CDR1 reads MNHEY; CDR2 reads SVGEGT. The CDR3 consists of 9 residues. Trimming removed 10 bases at V and 5 bases at J, with 3 bases between. The DNA of the CDR3 is TGTGCCAACGACAATGAGCAGTTCTTC. Protein sequence: CANDNEQFF.